The following is a T cell receptor beta chain sequence with its context. Libraries were prepared by immunoSEQ multiplex PCR; TCRdb keeps only in-frame clonotypes and omits some of them. The sample gives under 40,000 clones, roughly 77% of which show up once; approximately 0.49% is in the top ten. This sample is part of a study of STAT5B mutations in CD4+ large granular lymphocyte leukemia. The clonotype originates from a human donor in good health. The sample was CD4+ T cells from blood buffy coats.

The CDR3 region is CASRWRGTNTEAFF. CDR3 bases: TGCGCCAGCAGGTGGAGGGGAACGAACACTGAAGCTTTCTTT. This chain joins TRBV10-2 and TRBJ1-1; tentative D call: TRBD1 (5 bases). V lost 6 bases and J lost 1, with 12 bases in between. Germline values: CDR1 WSHSY, CDR2 SAAADI. The CDR3 contains 14 residues.